This T cell receptor beta chain was recorded in a study of T cells in Graves' hyperthyroidism and ophthalmopathy. The TCR beta CDR3 regions underwent amplification using RNA transcripts as the source. HTBI primers drove first-round RT-PCR of the TCR CDR3. TCRdb re-called the multiplex PCR reads through MiXCR, storing one row per CDR3 protein. Among over 45,000 distinct CDR3 sequences listed, about 50% were seen once. Study-wide points: Model predictions of ophthalmopathy came a median approximately 6 months before onset. Most expanded thyroid clonotypes above 0.001 also appeared in blood.

Each diagnosis was grounded in clinical symptoms, serum thyroxine and TRAb, thyroid ultrasound, and orbital computed tomography. From 8.5 to 10 ml of fresh peripheral blood, PBMCs were isolated. This clonotype was detected only once. Antigen specificity is unknown. Looked up from germline, CDR1 is SQVTM and CDR2 is ANQGSEA. This CDR3 region has 14 residues. With 5 bases removed from V and 3 bases from J, the gap between germline ends came to 16 bases. The rearrangement joins TRBV29-1 to TRBJ1-1, with TRBD1 as a possible D gene (6 bases). The receptor was isolated from a woman aged 25 to 39 with Graves' ophthalmopathy. Sequenced input: blood. The CDR3: CSVSRWGRDTEAFF. DNA of the CDR3: TGCAGCGTTTCCCGATGGGGGCGGGACACTGAAGCTTTCTTT.